The sequence of this TCR beta chain was determined in a study of blood T cell repertoires in COVID-19. The CDR3 length is 15 residues. V gave up 6 bases and J gave up 5 bases; unmatched junction bases: 12. CDR1 ENHRY and CDR2 SYGVKD come from the germline V gene. This table comes from immunoSEQ multiplex PCR, and its TCRdb copy is limited to in-frame clones, with some not included. The sample lists around 270,000 clones; around nine tenths were seen once. Source material: peripheral blood. The rearrangement links TRBV10-3 to TRBJ1-2; 7 nucleotides match TRBD1. The TCR comes from a man aged 25-45 years with active or convalescent COVID-19. The DNA of the CDR3 is TGTGCCATCAGCGATACGGGACAGCCGTTATATGGCTACACCTTC. Its protein is CAISDTGQPLYGYTF.